One sample yielded the 14 T cell receptor beta chains listed below, sequenced in a study of immune characterization of retroperitoneal liposarcoma. From the PCR reads, TCRdb called clonotypes with MiXCR, one entry per CDR3 protein. Of roughly 6,800 distinct CDR3 sequences listed, approximately 29% are singletons. The sequencing input was blood. All receptors derive from a male donor with retroperitoneal liposarcoma.

This clonotype was recorded a few times. V is TRBV6-5 and J is TRBJ2-2, with unresolved D. Trimming left V 0 bases short and J 2 bases short, with 16 bases between. The germline CDR1 and CDR2 sequences are MNHEY and SVGAGI. The CDR3 is made up of 18 amino acids. The CDR3 sequence is CASSYSWSTAINTGELFF. In DNA, the CDR3 is TGTGCCAGCAGTTACTCGTGGAGCACCGCGATCAACACCGGGGAGCTGTTTTTT.

Many counts were recorded for this clonotype. The chain has TRBV6-1 and TRBJ1-1; D gene unclear. Germline loops: CDR1 MNHNS, CDR2 SASEGT. V was pared by 2 bases and J by 0 bases, with 10 bases between. This CDR3 is 15 amino acids long. In DNA form, the CDR3 reads TGTGCCAGCAGTGAAAGGAGACGGTTGAACACTGAAGCTTTCTTT. It yields the protein CASSERRRLNTEAFF.

At least ten counts were recorded for this clonotype. This chain links TRBV12-3 or TRBV12-4 with TRBJ2-1; 12 bases align to TRBD1. The CDR3 totals 14 residues. V was clipped by 6 bases and J by 10 bases; unmatched bases: 7. The CDR3 loop reads CASRGQGAGYEQFF. The CDR3 DNA reads TGTGCCAGCAGGGGACAGGGGGCCGGGTACGAGCAGTTCTTC.

The V gene is TRBV6-1, the J gene TRBJ2-1; TRBD2 is a possible D gene (7 bases). Trimming cost V 2 bases and J 1 base, with 12 bases left between them. Germline V gene data show CDR1 as MNHNS and CDR2 as SASEGT. The CDR3 has 16 amino acids. CDR3 sequence (DNA): TGTGCCAGCAGTGAATACGGGGGGCCTTCCTACAATGAGCAGTTCTTC. Translating gives CASSEYGGPSYNEQFF.

This clonotype showed up many times. The gene calls are TRBV4-1 and TRBJ1-6; TRBD1 agrees at 10 bases. The V and J ends lost 3 bases and 10 bases, in that order; junction bases with no gene match: 3. The germline CDR1 and CDR2 sequences are MGHRA and YSYEKL. The CDR3 spans 14 residues. The CDR3 is CASSQSGQGSPLHF. In nucleotides, the CDR3 is TGCGCCAGCAGCCAGTCGGGACAGGGGTCACCCCTCCACTTT.

This sequence joins TRBV6-5 and TRBJ2-1; D may be TRBD2 (5 bases). Trimming stripped 0 bases from V and 4 bases from J, with 7 bases between. Looked up from germline, CDR1 is MNHEY and CDR2 is SVGAGI. The CDR3 length is 14 residues. The DNA of the CDR3 is TGTGCCAGCAGTTACTCCCGGGATTACAATGAGCAGTTCTTC. Its translation: CASSYSRDYNEQFF.

This clonotype was detected a few times. The chain is built from TRBV5-4 and TRBJ2-1; the D gene is possibly TRBD2 (6 bases). CDR3 length: 15 residues. The V end was cut by 1 base, the J end by 1 base, with 9 bases between. Germline V gives CDR1 SGHNT, CDR2 YYREEE (reference sequence). CDR3 nucleotides: TGTGCCAGCAGCTTGTTCGGGGGATCCTACAATGAGCAGTTCTTC. It translates to CASSLFGGSYNEQFF. Full variable domain (rest looked up from reference TRBV5-4 and TRBJ2-1): ETGVTQSPTHLIKTRGQQVTLRCSSQSGHNTVSWYQQALGQGPQFIFQYYREEENGRGNFPPRFSGLQFPNYSSELNVNALELDDSALYLCASSLFGGSYNEQFFGPGTRLTVL.

In its sample, this clonotype was seen a few times. This rearrangement joins TRBV23-1 to TRBJ1-2, with no clear D. TRBV23-1 belongs to the ORF category, with a function that is uncertain. Deletions cut 3 bases from V and 4 bases from J, with 6 bases between. CDR3 length equals 12 residues. The CDR3 spells CASSQETYGYTF. CDR3 sequence (DNA): TGCGCCAGCAGTCAGGAGACCTATGGCTACACCTTC.

This clonotype appeared a few times. The chain is built from TRBV18 and TRBJ2-1; unclear D gene. Gene TRBJ2-7 matches the end of the DNA better, so the J call may be wrong. This CDR3 has 13 residues. From germline, CDR1 is KGHSH and CDR2 LQKENI. CDR3 DNA sequence: TGTGCCAGCTCACTCGGTCAGGACGGCGAGCAGTACTTC. Translated, it gives CASSLGQDGEQYF.

This chain connects TRBV6-1 to TRBJ1-1, with no clear D. The CDR3 is made up of 13 amino acids. Germline lookup yields CDR1 MNHNS and CDR2 SASEGT. V gave up 3 bases and J gave up 4 bases, with 9 bases separating them. The CDR3 DNA is TGTGCCAGCAGTGAGAATGAGTCCACTGAAGCTTTCTTT. Its protein product is CASSENESTEAFF.

This chain connects TRBV5-5 to TRBJ2-1; 12 nucleotides match TRBD1. The CDR3 consists of 16 residues. J was trimmed by 8 bases and V by 0 bases; bases with no gene match: 6. Germline V gene data show CDR1 as SGHKS and CDR2 as YYEKEE (reference sequence). CDR3 protein: CASSLDGTGGKYEQFF. CDR3 DNA sequence: TGTGCCAGCAGCTTGGACGGGACAGGGGGCAAATATGAGCAGTTCTTC.

This clonotype appeared a few times. This chain connects TRBV4-1 to TRBJ2-7; D might be TRBD1 (6 bases). Germline assignment: CDR1 MGHRA and CDR2 YSYEKL. This CDR3 is built from 13 residues. Trimming shortened V by 3 bases and J by 6 bases, and 12 bases separated the two germline ends. CDR3 bases: TGCGCCAGCAGCCACTACGACAGGCGCGAGCAGTACTTC. Translated, it gives CASSHYDRREQYF.

The gene calls are TRBV6-6 and TRBJ2-3, with unresolved D. Trimming took 5 bases from V and 9 from J, leaving 12 bases between them. CDR1 MNHNY and CDR2 SVGAGI come from the germline V gene (reference sequence). The CDR3 length is 12 residues. The CDR3 region is CASSPGRGTQYF. The CDR3 DNA reads as TGTGCCAGCAGTCCGGGTCGAGGCACGCAGTATTTT.

This chain links TRBV20-1 with TRBJ1-1; D possibly corresponds to TRBD1 (6 bases). Deletions cut 2 bases from V and 8 bases from J, with 12 bases between. The CDR3 runs to 12 residues. The V gene's germline CDR1 is DFQATT and CDR2 SNEGSKA (reference sequence). The CDR3 DNA sequence: TGCAGTGCTAGAAAATGGGACAAGGAAGCTTTCTTT. Residues: CSARKWDKEAFF.